This TCR beta chain was sequenced during a study of blood T cell repertoires in COVID-19. Across the whole study: Acute-phase and convalescent COVID-19 samples originated in the United States, Italy and Spain. PBMCs, B-cell-depleted T cells, or T cells provided the cDNA or gDNA that made up the material.

TCRdb's copy holds only in-frame clones and misses some; the assay was immunoSEQ multiplex PCR. The sample holds fewer than 65,000 clones, roughly 85% seen once. This CDR3 contains 16 residues. Per the germline V gene, CDR1 is SGHTA and CDR2 is FQGNSA. Losses at the gene ends were 5 bases for V and 1 base for J; bases not matched to a gene: 4. The specimen sequenced was peripheral blood. The origin of this receptor is a human donor in a cohort sampled during active COVID-19. The chain employs TRBV7-2 and TRBJ2-5; 13 bases align to TRBD2. CDR3 residues: CASSLWTSGGQETQYF. The DNA for the CDR3 is TGTGCCAGCAGCCTATGGACTAGCGGGGGCCAAGAGACCCAGTACTTC. The whole variable domain, filled in from reference TRBV7-2 and TRBJ2-5, reads GAGVSQSPSNKVTEKGKDVELRCDPISGHTALYWYRQSLGQGLEFLIYFQGNSAPDKSGLPSDRFSAERTGGSVSTLTIQRTQQEDSAVYLCASSLWTSGGQETQYFGPGTRLLVL.